These T cell receptor beta chains were read from a single sample in a study of T cell clonotyping in hematopoietic cell transplantation. TCRdb's copy holds only in-frame clones and misses some; the assay was immunoSEQ multiplex PCR. The sample holds roughly 6,000 clones, roughly 77% seen once. The specimen was PBMCs, collected 100 days after allogeneic stem cell transplant. The receptor set was obtained from a female patient younger than 45 who had an allogeneic stem cell transplant, so the T cells may come from the graft donor. Some clones in this sample may be carry-over from other donors' samples. CDR3s include the opening cysteine and the closing phenylalanine or tryptophan. Fields, in order: CDR3 DNA, CDR3 protein, V gene, J gene, D gene, clone size. The D gene is left open where the match is weak. Rows may omit the clone size; those that give it use once, few, many or a size class.

TGCGCCAGCAGCCGCGGACTAGCGGATCATCAAGAGACCCAGTACTTC,CASSRGLADHQETQYF,TRBV5-1,TRBJ2-5,TRBD2,.
TGTGCCAGCAGCTTTCACGGGGGGGTGGTAGAGACCCAGTACTTC,CASSFHGGVVETQYF,TRBV7-3,TRBJ2-5,TRBD2,.
TGCAGCGTTGAAGGAGGGGGCTATCGTCTCTTT,CSVEGGGYRLF,TRBV29-1,TRBJ1-1,TRBD1,.
TGCAGCGTCCCTGACAGCTCTGGAAACACCATATATTTT,CSVPDSSGNTIYF,TRBV29-1,TRBJ1-3,.,.
TGTGCCTGGAGGGCCGCCAATTGGGGATCATACGAGCAGTACTTC,CAWRAANWGSYEQYF,TRBV30,TRBJ2-7,.,.
TGTGCCAGCAGTTACTCTTACTCAAGCTCTGGAAACACCATATATTTT,CASSYSYSSSGNTIYF,TRBV6-5,TRBJ1-3,.,.
TGTGCCAGCCAGCGGCAGCGGGGGTACCAAGAGACCCAGTACTTC,CASQRQRGYQETQYF,TRBV2,TRBJ2-5,TRBD2,few
TGTGCCAGCAGCTTTGGTCCGACGAACACCGGGGAGCTGTTTTTT,CASSFGPTNTGELFF,TRBV7-2,TRBJ2-2,.,.
TGTGCTAGTGGCCGCGGACAGCTACCTCTCTTC,CASGRGQLPLF,TRBV12-5,TRBJ1-2,.,.
TGCGCCAGCAGCCAAACCAGAAATCAGCCCCAGCATTTT,CASSQTRNQPQHF,TRBV4-3,TRBJ1-5,.,.
TGTGCCTGGTTCCGCGGGCTCGGGCTCGGAGGCTACACCTTC,CAWFRGLGLGGYTF,TRBV30,TRBJ1-2,.,.
TGTGCCATCACCGGAGACAGCCTCTATGGCTACACCTTC,CAITGDSLYGYTF,TRBV10-3,TRBJ1-2,.,.
TGTGCCAGCAGCGACTCCCCGGACTCGGGAGAGACCCAGTACTTC,CASSDSPDSGETQYF,TRBV9,TRBJ2-5,.,.
TGTGCCAGCAGCTTGTTGGGGAACGGGGCGGTAGTTCAGTACTTC,CASSLLGNGAVVQYF,TRBV5-5,TRBJ2-7,.,.
TGTGCCAGCAGCCAAGCCGGGGGGCGAGATGAAGCTTTCTTT,CASSQAGGRDEAFF,TRBV5-8,TRBJ1-1,.,.
TGTGCCAGCAGTGAAATCTCCTACGAGCAGTACTTC,CASSEISYEQYF,TRBV25-1,TRBJ2-7,.,once
TGTGCCAGCAGTCCGGGGGGGGAGACCGGCTACACCTTC,CASSPGGETGYTF,TRBV6-4,TRBJ1-2,.,.